A single sample gave rise to the 28 T cell receptor beta chains below, sequenced in a study of blood T cells in healthy people across ages. Then a second PCR, running about 6 to 12 cycles, was carried out with a sample-barcoded 5' primer and a J-beta primer mix. MiXCR, applied by TCRdb to the 5' RACE reads, yields one record per CDR3 protein. The sample carries about 640,000 distinct CDR3 sequences, under 70% recorded once. Sequencing was carried out using blood. These receptors came from a man in his sixties in good health.

The DNA for the CDR3 is TGTGCCAGCAGACCCGAGGGCTCGCAGGACAATGAGCAGTTCTTC. Protein: CASRPEGSQDNEQFF. V is TRBV4-2 and J is TRBJ2-1, with D perhaps matching TRBD2 (5 bases). The germline gives CDR1 LGHNA, CDR2 YNFKEQ. Trimming took off 6 bases at V and 5 bases at J, with 17 bases between the two ends. This CDR3 contains 15 residues.

The table lists this clonotype with many counts. CDR3 region: CASSPGQQGDYGYTF. CDR3 bases: TGCGCCAGCAGCCCTGGACAACAGGGGGACTATGGCTACACCTTC. The genes are TRBV5-1 and TRBJ1-2; 8 bases are shared with TRBD1. The V and J ends lost 4 bases and 3 bases, in that order; junction bases with no gene match: 8. The CDR3 spans 15 residues. The germline CDR1 and CDR2 sequences are SGHRS and YFSETQ.

This clonotype turned up a few times. The V call is TRBV7-9, the J call TRBJ1-2; TRBD1 is a possible D gene (6 bases). V lost 6 bases, J lost 0 bases, and 14 bases lay in between. Germline V gives CDR1 SEHNR, CDR2 FQNEAQ (reference sequence). The CDR3 sequence is 15 residues long. CDR3 in DNA: TGTGCCAGCAGGGCGCAGGGGTTAGCTAACTATGGCTACACCTTC. This sequence encodes CASRAQGLANYGYTF.

CDR3 coding DNA: TGTGCCAGCACCCGGTTCCAAGCGGATGAGCAGTTCTTC. Its translation is CASTRFQADEQFF. The rearrangement uses TRBV6-5 and TRBJ2-1; D is perhaps TRBD2 (5 bases). CDR1 and CDR2 (germline): MNHEY, SVGAGI. Trimming removed 7 bases at V and 8 bases at J, with 15 bases between. There are 13 residues in the CDR3.

This clonotype has more than one count but fewer than ten. The gene calls are TRBV7-2 and TRBJ2-1; 8 bases are shared with TRBD2. The CDR3 runs 14 residues. The V gene's germline CDR1 is SGHTA and CDR2 FQGNSA. The V and J ends lost 5 bases and 8 bases, in that order; junction bases with no gene match: 8. The chain's CDR3 is CASSTQAGVDEQFF. The CDR3 DNA is TGTGCCAGCAGCACCCAAGCGGGGGTTGATGAGCAGTTCTTC.

The chain employs TRBV29-1 and TRBJ2-5, with 9 bases that match TRBD2. Looked up from germline, CDR1 is SQVTM and CDR2 is ANQGSEA. V gave up 5 bases and J gave up 2 bases; unmatched junction bases: 9. This CDR3 has 15 amino acids. The CDR3 DNA reads as TGCAGCGTTCAATGGGGACTAGCCCGGCAAGAGACCCAGTACTTC. This sequence encodes CSVQWGLARQETQYF.

CDR3 nucleotides: TGTGCCACACGACAGGGCCAAGAGACCCAGTACTTC. Its translation: CATRQGQETQYF. The chain carries TRBV10-3 and TRBJ2-5; 7 bases fit TRBD1. This CDR3 is 12 amino acids long. Germline V gene lookup returns CDR1 ENHRY and CDR2 SYGVKD. The V gene end was trimmed by 10 bases and the J gene end by 1 base; junction bases not matched to a gene: 3.

As concerns this clonotype: One end of the junction fails to match germline, which may point to a read error. The chain links TRBV10-1 to TRBJ1-1, with D possibly being TRBD1 (5 bases). Germline CDR1 WNHNN, CDR2 SYGVQD (reference sequence). The CDR3 loop spans 14 amino acids. CDR3 sequence reads: CASSGGIGGTEAFF. Here the CDR3 DNA reads TGTGCCAGCAGTGGAGGTATCGGGGGCACTGAAGCTTTCTTT.

This clonotype was observed a few times. The chain has TRBV5-1 and TRBJ2-1; D is perhaps TRBD1 (6 bases). CDR3 length: 15 amino acids. The germline V gene encodes CDR1 SGHRS and CDR2 YFSETQ. The V gene lost 3 bases and the J gene lost 5 bases, with 15 bases spanning the gap. In DNA, the CDR3 is TGCGCCAGCAGCTCGACTGTCGGACAGAACAATGAGCAGTTCTTC. Protein sequence: CASSSTVGQNNEQFF.

The chain uses TRBV20-1 and TRBJ1-6, with D tentatively TRBD1 (6 bases). Trimming stripped 3 bases from V and 7 bases from J, with 10 bases between. The CDR3 contains 13 residues. CDR1 is DFQATT, CDR2 SNEGSKA, per germline (reference sequence). The CDR3 coding sequence is TGCAGTGCTAGTTACAGGGTCAATTCACCCCTCCACTTT. This sequence encodes CSASYRVNSPLHF.

The chain employs TRBV28 and TRBJ1-6; the D gene is possibly TRBD1 (5 bases). The germline V gene encodes CDR1 MDHEN and CDR2 SYDVKM. The CDR3 sequence is 12 residues long. V was shortened by 6 bases and J by 14 bases, with 14 bases between the two germline ends. CDR3 in amino acids: CASSTLGTALHF. The CDR3 bases are TGTGCCAGCAGCACACTCGGGACCGCCCTCCACTTT.

The J gene is TRBJ1-5, the V gene TRBV14; D remains ambiguous. This CDR3 has 13 amino acids. Germline-derived CDR1 and CDR2 are SGHDN and FVKESK. V lost 4 bases and J 4 bases, leaving 8 bases between the germline ends. Written as DNA, the CDR3 is TGTGCCAGCAGCCTCCACAGTAATCAGCCCCAGCATTTT. Protein: CASSLHSNQPQHF.

The chain joins TRBV20-1 to TRBJ2-7; weak D call: TRBD1 (8 bases). Between the trimmed V and J ends, which lost 3 bases and 10 bases, there was a span of 22 bases. The CDR3 has 14 amino acids. Germline CDR1 DFQATT, CDR2 SNEGSKA (reference sequence). CDR3 nucleotide sequence: TGCAGTGCTAGCTGGGACAGGCAAAGCGGGGCCCAGTACTTC. Amino acids: CSASWDRQSGAQYF.

V and J are TRBV4-1 and TRBJ1-5, with 9 bases matching TRBD1. Looked up from germline, CDR1 is MGHRA and CDR2 is YSYEKL. V shed 0 bases, J shed 0 bases, and the junction held 6 bases outside the gene matches. The CDR3 is 18 amino acids. The CDR3 region is CASSQDGQGWRSNQPQHF. The CDR3 coding sequence is TGCGCCAGCAGCCAAGATGGACAGGGGTGGCGTAGCAATCAGCCCCAGCATTTT.

The CDR3 region is CASSRQGPLTNYGYTF. DNA of the CDR3: TGTGCCAGCAGCCGACAGGGACCATTGACTAACTATGGCTACACCTTC. The chain employs TRBV7-9 and TRBJ1-2; TRBD1 matches at 7 bases. This CDR3 is built from 16 residues. J gave up 0 bases and V 5 bases, and 9 bases lay outside the gene matches. From germline, CDR1 is SEHNR and CDR2 FQNEAQ (reference sequence).

The chain recombines TRBV6-2 or TRBV6-3 with TRBJ2-2; 9 bases are a match to TRBD2. Trimming took 2 bases from V and 7 from J; bases not matched to a gene: 5. This CDR3 contains 15 residues. Per germline, CDR1 MNHEY and CDR2 SVGEGT. The CDR3 protein is CASSYRGGENGELFF. The CDR3 nucleotides are TGTGCCAGCAGTTACCGCGGGGGGGAGAACGGGGAGCTGTTTTTT.

This clonotype was found a few times. This rearrangement joins TRBV3-1 to TRBJ2-7, with 10 bases lining up with TRBD2. CDR1 and CDR2 (germline): LGHDT, YNNKEL (reference sequence). V shed 4 bases and J 5 bases; nucleotides not matched to a gene: 8. The CDR3 is made up of 15 amino acids. CDR3 sequence (DNA): TGTGCCAGCAGCCGATCTAGCGGGGGCCCTGACGAGCAGTACTTC. Its translation: CASSRSSGGPDEQYF.

V gene TRBV6-1 combines with J gene TRBJ1-4, with 7 bases that match TRBD1. Trimming removed 6 bases from V and 7 bases from J; junction bases left unmatched: 5. Germline V gene sequence: CDR1 MNHNS, CDR2 SASEGT. The CDR3 loop spans 13 amino acids. CDR3 nucleotide sequence: TGTGCCAGCAGCGACAGGGCCGGTGAAAAACTGTTTTTT. Translated, it gives CASSDRAGEKLFF.

This clonotype appeared a few times. V and J are TRBV5-1 and TRBJ2-7; D unclear. In germline, CDR1 is SGHRS, CDR2 YFSETQ. This CDR3 is 12 amino acids long. V dropped 5 bases and J dropped 7 bases, with 13 bases sitting between them. The chain's CDR3 is CASRVYDNEQYF. In nucleotides, the CDR3 is TGCGCCAGCAGAGTTTATGACAATGAGCAGTACTTC.

The genes are TRBV5-1 and TRBJ2-7; the D gene is possibly TRBD1 (7 bases). Per germline, CDR1 SGHRS and CDR2 YFSETQ. Trimming took 4 bases from V and 3 from J, leaving 14 bases between them. The CDR3 is 14 residues long. CDR3 residues: CASSPGDSRYEQYF. The CDR3 DNA follows: TGCGCCAGCAGCCCGGGGGACAGCCGCTACGAGCAGTACTTC.

The sample holds many counts of this clonotype. The chain links TRBV18 to TRBJ2-1; 12 bases line up with TRBD1. Trimming removed 3 bases from V and 7 bases from J; junction bases left unmatched: 13. Germline V gives CDR1 KGHSH, CDR2 LQKENI. The CDR3 is made up of 18 amino acids. In nucleotides, the CDR3 is TGTGCCAGCTCACCTCGCGCTCCGGGACAGGGGGCGGGTAATGAGCAGTTCTTC. Residues: CASSPRAPGQGAGNEQFF.

This clonotype came up a few times. J is TRBJ2-5 and V is TRBV2; a possible D gene is TRBD2 (5 bases). The germline V gene has CDR1 SNHLY and CDR2 FYNNEI. V was trimmed by 11 bases and J by 0 bases, leaving 16 bases between them. This CDR3 spans 14 amino acids. CDR3 sequence: CASQPWTYQETQYF. The DNA for the CDR3 is TGTGCCTCCCAACCCTGGACTTACCAAGAGACCCAGTACTTC.

The chain has TRBV6-1 and TRBJ1-2, with a possible D match to TRBD1 (5 bases). V lost 1 base to trimming and J lost 10 bases, with 13 bases between them. The CDR3 covers 13 residues. Germline values: CDR1 MNHNS, CDR2 SASEGT. CDR3 DNA sequence: TGTGCCAGCAGTGAAGGCTCAGGGTGGGTCTACACCTTC. It specifies CASSEGSGWVYTF.

This clonotype was seen more than once but under ten times. A much larger clone lies one base from this, so it may be a read error. This chain joins TRBV25-1 and TRBJ2-7; D unclear. With 4 bases removed from V and 0 bases from J, the gap between germline ends came to 13 bases. From germline, CDR1 is MGHDK and CDR2 SYGVNS. This CDR3 region has 15 residues. The DNA of the CDR3 is TGTGCCAGCAGTGGGCGACGAGCTTCCTCCTACGAGCAGTACTTC. This gives the protein CASSGRRASSYEQYF.

The chain carries TRBV4-2 and TRBJ1-1; TRBD1 matches 8 bases. The V segment lost 0 bases and the J segment 0 bases; nucleotides outside the gene matches: 3. CDR3 length: 16 amino acids. The V gene's germline CDR1 is LGHNA and CDR2 YNFKEQ. This chain's CDR3 is CASSQDGQGLNTEAFF. In DNA form, the CDR3 reads TGTGCCAGCAGCCAAGACGGACAGGGTTTGAACACTGAAGCTTTCTTT.

The chain links TRBV28 to TRBJ1-1; D unresolved. Germline loops: CDR1 MDHEN, CDR2 SYDVKM. Trimming took off 2 bases at V and 0 bases at J, with 13 bases between the two ends. The CDR3 loop spans 16 amino acids. The chain's CDR3 is CASSLGSAIMNTEAFF. CDR3 coding DNA: TGTGCCAGCAGTTTAGGGTCAGCGATCATGAACACTGAAGCTTTCTTT.

This clonotype showed up just a few times. This chain uses TRBV11-1 with TRBJ2-4; 11 nucleotides match TRBD2. The V gene end was trimmed by 0 bases and the J gene end by 8 bases; junction bases not matched to a gene: 0. This CDR3 is built from 14 residues. CDR1 and CDR2 from the germline V gene are SGHAT and FQDESV (reference sequence). The CDR3 DNA is TGTGCCAGCAGCTTAGCGGGACTAGCGGACATTCAGTACTTC. As protein: CASSLAGLADIQYF.

A single count supports this clonotype. This rearrangement joins TRBV10-3 to TRBJ2-3; D uncertain. Germline values: CDR1 ENHRY, CDR2 SYGVKD. V was trimmed by 6 bases and J by 3 bases, leaving 16 bases between them. The CDR3 runs 15 residues. DNA of the CDR3: TGTGCCATCAGACCCGGGCAAAGACTGACAGATACGCAGTATTTT. This sequence encodes CAIRPGQRLTDTQYF.